This is a list of T cell receptor beta chains from one sample in a study of blood T cell repertoires in COVID-19. The table came from immunoSEQ multiplex PCR; TCRdb's copy has only in-frame clones and leaves some out. The profile covers around 480,000 clones, with roughly 87% appearing a single time and under 0.85% taken by the ten largest. What was sequenced was PBMCs or T cells enriched from blood (not recorded which). These TCRs come from a young woman who had recovered from COVID-19. Each CDR3 is given with its conserved first and last residue. The D gene is left open where the match is weak. Rows give clone size only sometimes, using once, few, many, or a class for an expanded clone.

d_call j_call v_call clone_size cdr3_aa cdr3_nt
NA TRBJ2-3 TRBV5-1 NA CASSLGGANTDTQYF TGCGCCAGCAGCTTGGGGGGCGCAAACACAGATACGCAGTATTTT
NA TRBJ1-5 TRBV7-9 NA CASSEGNQPQHF TGTGCCAGCAGCGAGGGTAATCAGCCCCAGCATTTT
TRBD1 TRBJ2-5 TRBV2 once CASRDRGETQYF TGTGCCAGCAGGGACAGGGGAGAGACCCAGTACTTC
NA TRBJ1-5 TRBV5-3 NA CASAAGNQPQHF TGTGCCAGCGCGGCCGGAAATCAGCCCCAGCATTTT
TRBD1 TRBJ2-2 TRBV29-1 NA CSVFLAGGKTGELFF TGCAGCGTTTTCTTGGCAGGGGGCAAAACCGGGGAGCTGTTTTTT
TRBD1 TRBJ2-1 TRBV19 NA CASSGTGVINEQFF TGTGCCAGTAGCGGGACAGGGGTAATCAATGAGCAGTTCTTC
TRBD2 TRBJ2-3 TRBV2 NA CASSSDLIAGGSTDTQYF TGTGCCAGCAGTTCGGATCTCATAGCGGGGGGATCCACAGATACGCAGTATTTT
TRBD1 TRBJ1-2 TRBV4-1 NA CASSQVTLIRGPRGGYYGYTF TGCGCCAGCAGCCAAGTAACCCTAATCAGGGGGCCGAGAGGGGGCTACTATGGCTACACCTTC
NA TRBJ1-2 TRBV12-3/TRBV12-4 few CASRTGPSYGYTF TGTGCCAGCAGGACAGGCCCTAGCTATGGCTACACCTTC
TRBD2 TRBJ2-1 TRBV11-1 NA CASSYSGGAWNEQFF TGTGCCAGCAGCTACAGCGGGGGGGCGTGGAATGAGCAGTTCTTC
NA TRBJ1-3 TRBV28 NA CASSLAVVGGNTIYF TGTGCCAGCAGTCTGGCGGTGGTTGGTGGAAACACCATATATTTT
TRBD1 TRBJ1-3 TRBV5-4 once CASSSSRQGDENTIYF TGTGCCAGCAGCTCGAGCCGACAGGGGGATGAAAACACCATATATTTT
TRBD1 TRBJ1-1 TRBV19 once CASSSGTGNNAFF TGTGCCAGTAGCTCCGGGACAGGGAATAACGCTTTCTTT
NA TRBJ1-5 TRBV2 NA CASSTSSGNQPQHF TGTGCCAGCAGTACGTCTTCGGGCAATCAGCCCCAGCATTTT
NA TRBJ2-5 TRBV7-9 NA CASSLLSVQYF TGTGCCAGCAGCTTATTGTCAGTTCAGTACTTC
NA TRBJ1-2 TRBV2 NA CATRENANYGYTF TGTGCCACGCGGGAGAATGCTAACTATGGCTACACCTTC
TRBD1 TRBJ1-1 TRBV18 NA CASSSTGENTEAFF TGTGCCAGCTCATCGACAGGGGAGAACACTGAAGCTTTCTTT
NA TRBJ1-2 TRBV19 NA CASVRQGSYYGYTF TGTGCCAGCGTACGACAAGGGAGCTACTATGGCTACACCTTC
NA TRBJ2-1 TRBV6-5 NA CASSIGGGQFF TGTGCCAGCTCGATCGGGGGTGGGCAGTTCTTC
NA TRBJ2-5 TRBV27 NA CASSFTGETQYF TGTGCCAGCAGTTTCACAGGGGAGACCCAGTACTTC
NA TRBJ1-1 TRBV19 NA CASSPQGNLNTEAFF TGTGCCAGTAGTCCGCAGGGAAACCTGAACACTGAAGCTTTCTTT
TRBD1 TRBJ2-2 TRBV30 NA CAWGEEQGTYTGELFF TGTGCCTGGGGGGAAGAACAGGGGACGTACACCGGGGAGCTGTTTTTT
TRBD1 TRBJ1-6 TRBV27 once CASTTGATSSLHF TGTGCCAGCACTACAGGGGCGACGTCCTCCCTCCACTTT
NA TRBJ1-1 TRBV7-9 NA CASSSYGGGSTEAFF TGTGCCAGCAGCTCGTATGGGGGAGGGAGTACTGAAGCTTTCTTT
TRBD2 TRBJ2-3 TRBV5-4 NA CASSRTSGGWVGTQYF TGTGCCAGCAGCAGGACTAGCGGGGGGTGGGTCGGTACGCAGTATTTT
TRBD2 TRBJ2-2 TRBV5-8 NA CASSFGGYGNTGELFF TGTGCCAGCAGCTTCGGGGGGTACGGGAACACCGGGGAGCTGTTTTTT
NA TRBJ1-6 TRBV2 once CASSERDNSPLHF TGTGCCAGCAGTGAGAGGGATAATTCACCCCTCCACTTT
NA TRBJ1-1 TRBV28 NA CASSPLGVGLYTEAFF TGTGCCAGCAGTCCCCTAGGGGTCGGGTTGTACACTGAAGCTTTCTTT
TRBD2 TRBJ2-1 TRBV9 NA CASTPKRGGAYNEQFF TGTGCCAGCACCCCTAAGCGGGGGGGAGCCTACAATGAGCAGTTCTTC
TRBD1 TRBJ1-1 TRBV5-1 NA CASSLQGAFTEAFF TGCGCCAGCAGCCTTCAGGGGGCCTTCACTGAAGCTTTCTTT
NA TRBJ2-7 TRBV30 NA CAWSTGTYEQYF TGTGCCTGGAGTACAGGAACCTACGAGCAGTACTTC
TRBD1 TRBJ1-5 TRBV20-1 few CSASDRDDQPQHF TGCAGTGCAAGTGACAGGGATGATCAGCCCCAGCATTTT
NA TRBJ1-1 TRBV3-1/TRBV3-2 NA CASSQERVTEAFF TGTGCCAGCAGCCAAGAGAGGGTCACTGAAGCTTTCTTT